A selection of T cell receptor beta chains follows, all from one sample in a study of CD8+CD57+ T cells in acquired aplastic anemia. TCRdb ran MiXCR on the reads and lists one entry per CDR3 protein. Of some 200,000 distinct CDR3 sequences listed, around 60% are singletons. Sequenced: sorted CD4+, CD8+, or CD8+CD57+ T cells (not recorded which) from PBMCs. The receptors here all came from a human donor in good health. CDR3s include the opening cysteine and the closing phenylalanine or tryptophan. The size field is filled for only some rows; it gives once, few, many or a size class.

v_call clone_size cdr3_aa
TRBV5-5 many CASSVDRFYEKLFF
TRBV7-9 NA CASSLRVSRASGNTIYF
TRBV6-6 NA CAAGGTNEQFF
TRBV2 NA CAGRHPGQGAYEQYF
TRBV10-3 NA CATLNLAGGSYEQYF
TRBV16 NA CASSQLGGEQFF
TRBV7-2 NA CASSSLLAGTALYEQYF
TRBV6-2/TRBV6-3 NA CASSYHDRGSNQPQHF
TRBV2 NA CASSAGTGGNTIYF
TRBV24-1 NA CATLTGARDTQYF
TRBV6-5 many CASSYSTSGDQETQYF
TRBV7-9 NA CASSFGQGRYNEQFF
TRBV24-1 NA CATSGTGGLDEQFF
TRBV5-5 NA CASSYTGQDKAFF
TRBV7-6 NA CASSLPGTWGTEAFF
TRBV11-1 NA CASTLTGQNSPLHF
TRBV4-2 few CASSQPPEKLFF
TRBV5-1 few CASSPRDNRELFF
TRBV5-1 NA CASSAAREVYEQYF
TRBV19 NA CASSIDGLGGERETQYF
TRBV19 NA CASRKGQANTEAFF
TRBV7-3 many CASSLTTGGEQYF
TRBV2 NA CASRSAVGYEQYF
TRBV6-5 few CASSYSQGRAFF
TRBV19 NA CASSIGREKLFF
TRBV20-1 NA CSARSGPYEQYF
TRBV11-2 many CASSLYFTVGYEQYF
TRBV7-2 NA CASSRSRDYNEQFF
TRBV9 NA CASSRNPGQINTGELFF
TRBV2 NA CASSPTAQNTEAFF
TRBV7-9 few CASSTGGNSPLHF